The 12 T cell receptor beta chains below come from one sample, sequenced in a study of CD8 T cells in Susac syndrome. After extraction with the RNeasy kit, roughly 0.45 to 1 ug of the RNA was reverse transcribed using random hexamers. TCRdb itself ran the immunoSEQ multiplex PCR reads through MiXCR, one entry per CDR3 protein. This table holds some 180,000 distinct CDR3 sequences, roughly 94% found once. Sequencing used CD4+ T cells from PBMCs. These TCRs come from a human donor in good health.

This chain uses TRBV2 with TRBJ1-1; no reliable D call. The CDR3 extends over 16 amino acids. Trimming left V 3 bases short and J 6 bases short, with 20 bases between. Germline V CDR1 and CDR2: SNHLY, FYNNEI. Here the CDR3 DNA reads TGTGCCAGCAGTGACCTGAGCGCCGCCGTATCTTCTGAAGCTTTCTTT. It translates to CASSDLSAAVSSEAFF.

The gene calls are TRBV4-2 and TRBJ2-1, with 7 bases aligning to TRBD2. After removal of 1 base from V and 9 bases from J, the junction contained 9 bases not matched to a gene. Germline V gene data show CDR1 as LGHNA and CDR2 as YNFKEQ. The CDR3 totals 15 residues. CDR3 region: CASSQVRTSTPEQFF. CDR3 DNA: TGTGCCAGCAGCCAAGTGAGGACTAGTACGCCTGAGCAGTTCTTC.

This clonotype appeared once. V and J are TRBV6-2 or TRBV6-3 and TRBJ1-1; possible D gene TRBD1, 6 bases. The CDR3 has 15 amino acids. Between the trimmed V and J ends, which lost 5 bases and 0 bases, there was a span of 13 bases. CDR1 and CDR2 from the germline V gene are MNHEY and SVGEGT. The CDR3 DNA reads as TGTGCCAGCAGTCCTTCGGGACACCTGAACACTGAAGCTTTCTTT. Translation: CASSPSGHLNTEAFF.

The DNA for the CDR3 is TGTGCCAGCAGTGAAGACAGCCAAACGCAGTTCTTC. This sequence encodes CASSEDSQTQFF. This chain connects TRBV6-4 to TRBJ2-1; D is perhaps TRBD1 (5 bases). The V end lost 3 bases, the J end lost 12 bases, and 12 bases lay between the germline ends. The CDR3 totals 12 residues. Germline assignment: CDR1 MRHNA and CDR2 SNTAGT.

J is TRBJ2-7 and V is TRBV29-1; D gene ambiguous. Germline-derived CDR1 and CDR2 are SQVTM and ANQGSEA. CDR3 size: 13 residues. Trimming pared 4 bases from V and 2 bases from J, leaving 12 bases between. CDR3 in DNA: TGCAGCGTTGGGGGTCCCGCAGCCTACGAGCAGTACTTC. It encodes CSVGGPAAYEQYF.

The genes are TRBV20-1 and TRBJ2-5, with 12 bases identical to TRBD2. The CDR3 runs to 15 residues. V was pared by 5 bases and J by 2 bases, with 6 bases of the junction left unmatched. Germline V gene data show CDR1 as DFQATT and CDR2 as SNEGSKA (reference sequence). The CDR3 DNA reads TGCAGTGCTCAGACTAGCGGGAGAGGGCAAGAGACCCAGTACTTC. It yields the protein CSAQTSGRGQETQYF.

This chain uses TRBV3-1 with TRBJ1-1; D call uncertain. The CDR3 sequence is 13 residues long. CDR1 LGHDT and CDR2 YNNKEL come from the germline V gene (reference sequence). The V end was cut by 1 base, the J end by 8 bases, with 11 bases between. The CDR3 nucleotides read TGTGCCAGCAGCCAAGTTAATCAGGCAGAAGCTTTCTTT. Protein sequence: CASSQVNQAEAFF.

This chain connects TRBV5-6 to TRBJ2-7, with TRBD2 identical over 13 bases. V shed 4 bases and J 6 bases; nucleotides not matched to a gene: 7. Germline V gives CDR1 SGHDT, CDR2 YYEEEE. This CDR3 region has 15 residues. CDR3 DNA: TGTGCCAGCAGCCCCTGGACTAGCGGGAGCGCCGAGCAGTACTTC. It translates to CASSPWTSGSAEQYF.

The chain links TRBV7-9 to TRBJ1-2; D possibly corresponds to TRBD1 (5 bases). The V and J ends lost 4 bases and 10 bases respectively, with 10 bases between them. The CDR3 extends over 11 amino acids. Germline loops: CDR1 SEHNR, CDR2 FQNEAQ (reference sequence). Here the CDR3 DNA reads TGTGCCAGCAGCTCGGACATCCACTACACCTTC. Its translation is CASSSDIHYTF.

This clonotype was seen once. The genes are TRBV19 and TRBJ2-7, with 10 nucleotides matching TRBD2. In germline, CDR1 is LNHDA, CDR2 SQIVND (reference sequence). There are 15 residues in the CDR3. Unmatched junction bases numbered 8, after V lost 6 bases and J lost 3 bases. CDR3: CASRAASGRVYEQYF. The CDR3 bases are TGTGCCAGTAGGGCGGCTAGCGGGAGAGTCTACGAGCAGTACTTC.

The V gene is TRBV7-2, the J gene TRBJ2-4; maybe TRBD1 (5 bases). V was shortened by 4 bases and J by 8 bases, with 18 bases between the two germline ends. CDR1 is SGHTA, CDR2 FQGNSA, per germline. This CDR3 contains 15 residues. CDR3 coding DNA: TGTGCCAGCAGCTCCCACGGCGGCAGGGATGACATTCAGTACTTC. It specifies CASSSHGGRDDIQYF.

The chain uses TRBV3-1 and TRBJ2-3; D is unclear. The CDR3 is made up of 17 amino acids. V lost 2 bases and J lost 8, with 23 bases in between. CDR1 LGHDT and CDR2 YNNKEL come from the germline V gene (reference sequence). CDR3 sequence (DNA): TGTGCCAGCAGCCAACAGCAAGGTCTCTCAAGATTAGGTACGCAGTATTTT. Translating it yields CASSQQQGLSRLGTQYF.